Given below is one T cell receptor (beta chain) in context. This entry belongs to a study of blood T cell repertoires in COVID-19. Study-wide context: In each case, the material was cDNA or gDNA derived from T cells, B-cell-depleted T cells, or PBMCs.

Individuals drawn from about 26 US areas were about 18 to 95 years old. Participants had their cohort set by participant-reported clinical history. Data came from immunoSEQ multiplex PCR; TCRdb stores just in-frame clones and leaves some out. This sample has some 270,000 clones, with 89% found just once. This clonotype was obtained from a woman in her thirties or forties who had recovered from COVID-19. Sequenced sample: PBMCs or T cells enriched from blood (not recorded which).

The CDR3 protein is CASSPETGAGGYTF. In DNA form, the CDR3 reads TGTGCCAGCTCACCGGAGACAGGGGCCGGGGGCTACACCTTC. This chain uses TRBV18 with TRBJ1-2; TRBD1 matches 8 bases. Germline CDR1 reads KGHSH; CDR2 reads LQKENI. The CDR3 totals 14 residues. The junction had 8 bases not matched to a gene; V was cut back by 3 bases and J by 8 bases.